One sample yielded the 9 T cell receptor beta chains listed below, sequenced in a study of blood T cells in healthy people across ages. Combining a sample-barcoded 5' primer with a J-beta primer mix, a second PCR ran for about 6 to 12 cycles. Each CDR3 protein gets one entry after TCRdb re-called the 5' RACE reads with MiXCR. The table shows about 800,000 distinct CDR3 sequences, with approximately 25% occurring only once. These data were also filed under a second study, of T cells of mothers and their children.

The specimen was blood. The receptors come from a boy aged 5-17 years in good health.

This chain links TRBV9 with TRBJ2-2; the match to TRBD2 covers 8 bases. Losses at the gene ends were 0 bases for V and 5 bases for J; bases not matched to a gene: 12. This CDR3 has 18 residues. Germline CDR1 is SGDLS and CDR2 is YYNGEE. DNA for the CDR3: TGTGCCAGCAGCGTAGGGGGTTCGGCGGGGGGTCCGACCGGGGAGCTGTTTTTT. Residues: CASSVGGSAGGPTGELFF. The complete variable domain, with remaining parts taken from reference TRBV9 and TRBJ2-2, reads DSGVTQTPKHLITATGQRVTLRCSPRSGDLSVYWYQQSLDQGLQFLIQYYNGEERAKGNILERFSAQQFPDLHSELNLSSLELGDSALYFCASSVGGSAGGPTGELFFGEGSRLTVL.

J is TRBJ1-1 and V is TRBV14, with D maybe TRBD1 (6 bases). Germline lookup yields CDR1 SGHDN and CDR2 FVKESK. The CDR3 length is 15 residues. Trimming left V 5 bases short and J 5 bases short, with 18 bases between. The CDR3 sequence is CASSAHRVKRTEAFF. The CDR3 DNA reads as TGTGCCAGCAGCGCCCACAGGGTGAAGAGGACTGAAGCTTTCTTT. Full variable domain (remainder filled in from reference TRBV14 and TRBJ1-1): EAGVTQFPSHSVIEKGQTVTLRCDPISGHDNLYWYRRVMGKEIKFLLHFVKESKQDESGMPNNRFLAERTGGTYSTLKVQPAELEDSGVYFCASSAHRVKRTEAFFGQGTRLTVV.

This clonotype has a handful of counts. V usage is TRBV4-1 and J usage is TRBJ2-1, with 8 nucleotides matching TRBD2. After removal of 2 bases from V and 0 bases from J, the junction contained 9 bases not matched to a gene. Germline V gives CDR1 MGHRA, CDR2 YSYEKL. The CDR3 runs to 18 residues. CDR3 coding DNA: TGCGCCAGCAGCCAAAGCCCTAGCGGGCGGAGCTCCTACAATGAGCAGTTCTTC. As protein: CASSQSPSGRSSYNEQFF.

As for this clonotype: An end of the junction differs from the germline gene, which may be a read error. The chain has TRBV20-1 and TRBJ2-3; 11 bases line up with TRBD2. The CDR3 contains 15 residues. CDR1 is DFQATT and CDR2 is SNEGSKA in the germline V gene (reference sequence). The CDR3 loop reads CSTSGRGASTDTQYF. For the CDR3, the DNA is TGCAGTACTAGCGGGAGAGGTGCTAGCACAGATACGCAGTATTTT.

This clonotype was seen a few times. This sequence joins TRBV6-2 or TRBV6-3 and TRBJ2-7; 8 bases fit TRBD2. V dropped 0 bases and J dropped 6; count of bases not matched to a gene: 4. Germline CDR1 and CDR2: MNHEY and SVGEGT. The CDR3 loop spans 14 amino acids. The CDR3 sequence is CASSYSQRESEQYF. The CDR3 region has the DNA TGTGCCAGCAGTTACTCCCAGCGGGAGTCCGAGCAGTACTTC.

This clonotype has just a few counts. The chain has TRBV7-9 and TRBJ1-5; TRBD1 aligns across 7 bases. Looked up from germline, CDR1 is SEHNR and CDR2 is FQNEAQ (reference sequence). The V gene end was trimmed by 4 bases and the J gene end by 4 bases; junction bases not matched to a gene: 13. The CDR3 consists of 17 residues. The CDR3 DNA is TGTGCCAGCAGCTCAGGGGAAGGGGGCGAGGAGAATCAGCCCCAGCATTTT. It encodes CASSSGEGGEENQPQHF.

This sequence joins TRBV28 and TRBJ2-7; D unresolved. Germline V lookup: CDR1 MDHEN, CDR2 SYDVKM. The CDR3 totals 14 residues. V lost 5 bases and J lost 1, with 12 bases in between. The CDR3 here is CASSSNGPSYEQYF. CDR3 DNA: TGTGCCAGCAGTAGTAACGGGCCATCCTACGAGCAGTACTTC.

The rearrangement joins TRBV4-3 to TRBJ2-3; D possibly corresponds to TRBD2 (6 bases). The CDR3 is 15 amino acids. The germline gives CDR1 LGHNA, CDR2 YSLEER. V lost 0 bases, J lost 4 bases, and 11 bases lay in between. The CDR3 DNA reads TGCGCCAGCAGCCAAGAGGGAGGTCGAGCAGATACGCAGTATTTT. Its translation: CASSQEGGRADTQYF.

V is TRBV11-2 and J is TRBJ2-5, with 7 positions matching TRBD2. With the DNA end fitting TRBJ2-7 better, the J assignment may be wrong. This CDR3 has 14 residues. Per germline, CDR1 SGHAT and CDR2 FQNNGV. The CDR3 DNA reads as TGTGCCAGCAGCCAATTTGGGGGGGGATACGAGCAGTACTTC. As protein: CASSQFGGGYEQYF.